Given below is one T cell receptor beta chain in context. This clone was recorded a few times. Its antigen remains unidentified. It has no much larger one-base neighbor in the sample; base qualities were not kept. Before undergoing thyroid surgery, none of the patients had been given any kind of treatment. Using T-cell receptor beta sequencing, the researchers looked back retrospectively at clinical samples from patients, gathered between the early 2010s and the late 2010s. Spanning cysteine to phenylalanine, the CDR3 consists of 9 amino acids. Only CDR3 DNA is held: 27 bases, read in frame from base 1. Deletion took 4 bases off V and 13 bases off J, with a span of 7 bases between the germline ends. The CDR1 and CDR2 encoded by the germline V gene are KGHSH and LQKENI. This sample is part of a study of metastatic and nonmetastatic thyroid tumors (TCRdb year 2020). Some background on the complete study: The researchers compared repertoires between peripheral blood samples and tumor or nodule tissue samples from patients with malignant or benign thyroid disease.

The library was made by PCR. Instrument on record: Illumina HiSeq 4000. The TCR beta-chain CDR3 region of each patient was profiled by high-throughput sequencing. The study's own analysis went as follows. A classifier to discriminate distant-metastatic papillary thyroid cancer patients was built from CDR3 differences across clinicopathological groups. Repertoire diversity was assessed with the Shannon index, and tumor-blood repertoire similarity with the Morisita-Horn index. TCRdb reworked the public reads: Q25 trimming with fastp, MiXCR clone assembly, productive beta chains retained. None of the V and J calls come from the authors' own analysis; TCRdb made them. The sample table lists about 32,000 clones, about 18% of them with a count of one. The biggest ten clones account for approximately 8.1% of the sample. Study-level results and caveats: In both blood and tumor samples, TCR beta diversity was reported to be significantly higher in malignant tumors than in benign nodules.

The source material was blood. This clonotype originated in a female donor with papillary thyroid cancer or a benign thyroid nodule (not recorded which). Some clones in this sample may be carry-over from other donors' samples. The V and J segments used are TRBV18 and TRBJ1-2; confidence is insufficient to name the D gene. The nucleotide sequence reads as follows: TGTGCCAGCTCACTATTATGCACCTTC. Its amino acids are CASSLLCTF.